The sequence of this T cell receptor (beta chain) was determined in a study of cytomegalovirus exposure and HLA in healthy donors. Study conclusions and caveats: The study listed approximately 170 cytomegalovirus-associated TCR beta chains. The classifier reportedly diagnosed cytomegalovirus status with high specificity and sensitivity.

Profiled with immunoSEQ multiplex PCR; TCRdb holds only in-frame clones, not every one. This table holds about 180,000 clones, roughly 86% found once. For this clone: The antigen remains undetermined.

V lost 0 bases to trimming and J lost 5 bases, with 10 bases between them. Germline CDR1 and CDR2: MNHEY and SVGAGI. The CDR3 runs 14 residues. The J gene is TRBJ1-1, the V gene TRBV6-5; a possible D gene is TRBD1 (5 bases). Sequenced sample: PBMCs. The receptor was derived from a man aged 18 to 30 in good health and CMV-seropositive. The DNA for the CDR3 is TGTGCCAGCAGTTACTCGCAGGGAAGGACTGAAGCTTTCTTT. Translation gives CASSYSQGRTEAFF.